This T cell receptor (beta chain) was sequenced in a study of blood T cell repertoires in COVID-19 (TCRdb year 2020). Study-level background: The collaborator samples originated in the United States, Italy and Spain and spanned the acute and convalescent phases of COVID-19. The material from the prospective study consisted of cDNA or gDNA derived from T cells, B-cell-depleted T cells, or PBMCs. Deeply sampled blood TCRbeta repertoires from subjects exposed to, actively infected with, or recovered from COVID-19 were included in the dataset. The repertoires were made available in a free public database intended to serve as a resource for research on the immune response to SARS-CoV-2. The samples were drawn from the first 160 participants of the ongoing ImmuneRACE study and from over a thousand subjects provided by 6 global collaborators. The sample metadata nearly always contained a de-identified subject ID, COVID-19 status, age in years and sex. HLA class I and class II types, where available, came from metadata supplied by the sample provider rather than from assay-based typing. On the study overall, not on this receptor specifically: The amount of clinical and demographic metadata varied by source and participant and was provided uncurated.

In the prospective study, participants were roughly 18 to 89 years old, resided in about two dozen geographic areas of the United States, and were enrolled through a virtual design. To assign participants to cohorts, the prospective study relied on clinical history that participants themselves reported in a screening survey and a study questionnaire. Recovered participants in ImmuneRACE Cohort 3 were defined by two consecutive negative NP/OP PCR tests, clearance by a healthcare professional, or resolution of symptoms. In the prospective study, mobile phlebotomists collected whole blood, serum and a nasopharyngeal or oropharyngeal swab from each participant. Additional blood draws and questionnaires over an approximately 2-month period could optionally be provided by prospective study participants. Before DNA extraction, prospective study blood samples were shipped either frozen or at room temperature.

According to the germline V gene (reference sequence), CDR1 reads LNHDA and CDR2 reads SQIVND. A distance of 8 bases separates the germline ends of V and J, which lose 2 bases and 7 bases respectively. Reading from cysteine to phenylalanine, the CDR3 counts 13 amino acids. The CDR3 DNA has 39 bases and is translated from base 1. TCRbeta CDR3 regions were amplified from genomic DNA using the immunoSEQ Assay, a bias-controlled multiplex PCR. On the authors' methods: The number of nucleated cells in each sample was estimated by amplification of reference gene primers within the assay. Sequence reads were collapsed and filtered to measure the absolute abundance of every unique TCRbeta CDR3 rearrangement. For each sample, productive Simpson clonality was calculated by taking the square root of Simpson's diversity index across productive rearrangements. TCRdb re-hosts the immuneACCESS table, in-frame sequences only. Its copies lack some clones; in the studies checked, an unresolved V gene accounts for under half of them, and the cause for the rest is not known. That table gives V, J and clone size, and the DNA gave D and trimming. The sample records 250,000 to 300,000 clones, about 80% of which are singletons. The top ten clonotypes cover roughly 3.1% of the sample.

A remark on this clone: The target of this receptor is not known. Base-call qualities are not available, and no considerably larger clone is one nucleotide away.

This sequence was found in a man aged 50 or older who had recovered from COVID-19. This chain joins TRBV19 to TRBJ1-4, and the D gene may be TRBD1, 5 bases matching. Source material: PBMCs or T cells enriched from blood (not recorded which). This receptor has the CDR3 CASSIIQGEKLFF. The DNA reads TGTGCCAGTAGTATAATCCAGGGTGAAAAACTGTTTTTT.